This TCR beta chain came from a study of cytomegalovirus exposure and HLA in healthy donors (dated by TCRdb to 2017 to 2019). About the study as a whole: In an earlier analysis of some 550 of the donors, 250 to 350 Gb of sequence data and 90 million to 120 million unique TCR beta sequences from 150 million to 200 million T cells were reported. To study patterns of TCR occurrence, a later analysis re-analyzed previously published TCR beta repertoires from around 700 donors and added high-resolution HLA genotyping. Besides the first cohort of 500 to 700 subjects, a separate validation cohort made up of over a hundred different subjects was used. An earlier analysis of fewer than 750 of the donors used high-throughput TCR beta sequencing to judge whether each TCR beta V gene segment behaved as functional or pseudogenic. Alongside the repertoire data, information on donor age, sex, ethnicity and CMV serostatus was compiled. Both class I and class II loci were covered by HLA typing, at four-digit resolution. Approximately 310 gigabases of sequencing data and approximately 84 million unique TCR sequences were included in an early release covering about 700 HLA-typed donors. Genome-wide SNP genotypes for about three fifths of the roughly 670 donors were used in a later genetic analysis, which treated that subset as a discovery cohort. All discovery cohort repertoires had been generated on a single sequencing platform. The study was designed to test whether signatures of past pathogen exposure could be identified by cataloging public T cell receptors. The genetic ancestry cluster associated with self-reported Caucasian donors included over 80% of the roughly 400 genotyped donors. Typing coverage differed by locus: A, B, C, DRB1 and DQB1 were typed in about 629-640 donors, DQA1 in 500 to 550, DPA1 in nearly 610, and DPB1 in about 450. Five DR-DQ haplotypes were treated as single units for association and clustering because of strong linkage in the cohort. High-throughput TCR immunosequencing, statistical association of individual TCRs with disease status, and machine learning were combined to predict cytomegalovirus infection status. On average, roughly 200,000 unique TCR beta nucleotide sequences were sequenced per donor among 398 genotyped donors of the cohort, with about 19% of those sequences being non-productive. The study used immunosequencing to profile the T cell repertoires of approximately 630 subjects and linked those repertoires to cytomegalovirus serostatus. The later analysis used no new phenotypic data to find candidate immune exposures, relying instead on TCR beta sequences and their occurrence across donors.

The cohort consisted of 650 to 850 healthy bone marrow donors. At the time of sampling, all cohort members were nominally healthy, though unrecorded immune exposures were likely present. The donor was CMV seropositive and was included in the group of 290 or so seropositive cohort members. Every donor gave a peripheral blood sample, and the peripheral blood mononuclear cells from that sample were used for TCR beta sequencing. The Qiagen DNeasy Blood Extraction Kit was used to extract genomic DNA from the blood cell samples. V is cut by 7 bases and J by 5 bases, and the space between the germline ends is 15 bases. The CDR3 covers 13 residues, taking in both the cysteine and the phenylalanine. Only CDR3 DNA remains: 39 bases, in frame from the first base. This clone has just a few counts. Its cognate antigen has yet to be identified. No clone much larger than this one lies a single base away; base qualities are absent.

The library was prepared using the immunoSEQ multiplex PCR assay. A mixture of 60 forward primers for TCR Vbeta segments and 13 reverse primers for TCR Jbeta segments was used in the multiplex PCR. A multiplex PCR assay on genomic DNA amplified the CDR3 region of rearranged TCR beta genes. Amplified TCR beta libraries were sequenced as 87-base-pair reads on the Illumina HiSeq System. As for the original processing: A later analysis counted around 72 million unique TCR beta chains across the 670 or so repertoires, and 9.5 million to 11 million of these chains were shared by at least two donors. Raw reads were error-corrected and collapsed into unique sequences with a nearest-neighbor algorithm that merged closely related sequences to remove PCR and sequencing errors. To assign V, D and J gene segments, CDR3 sequences were aligned to IMGT reference sequences. Each retained sequence needed at least a six-nucleotide match to both a V gene segment and a J gene segment. Rearrangements were classified as productive when the CDR3 lacked stop codons and remained in frame with V and J, and all other rearrangements were classified as non-productive. Following IMGT convention, CDR3 was defined as the stretch from the second conserved V-encoded cysteine up to the conserved J-encoded phenylalanine. Sequences without an unambiguous match to a single V gene segment were excluded from the earlier analysis of about 630 of the donors. An earlier analysis of 587 of the donors classified V segments as functional when productive rearrangements were above 56.7% and as segregating when the standard deviation between donors was above 5%. A statistical classification framework was built to diagnose cytomegalovirus status from the catalog of TCR beta chain sequences. In a later analysis, TCR nucleotide sequences were compared against IMGT/GENE-DB human TR gene sequences so that V and J genes could be assigned. Using the TCRdist pipeline, a later analysis assigned CDR3 sequences along with most-parsimonious VDJ recombination scenarios. A later analysis defined each TCR beta chain by its CDR3 amino acid sequence plus V-gene family, and excluded reads lacking a unique V-gene family. In a later analysis, approximately 590 highly shared, low-generation-probability nucleotide sequences were removed to address suspected cross-contamination and a sequencing artifact. In a later analysis, a clonal expansion index for each public chain was calculated from normalized within-repertoire ranks of inferred template counts. In a later analysis, generation probabilities were computed with a VDJ recombination model fitted to out-of-frame rearrangements, and the resulting probabilities were checked against IGoR. A later analysis scored TCR-TCR, TCR-HLA and TCR-CMV co-occurrence with hypergeometric tests, applying a repertoire-size bias correction to TCR pairs. In a later analysis, false discovery rates were estimated by permuting HLA or CMV assignments 20 times. A later analysis grouped co-occurring TCRs with DBSCAN, adding TCRdist sequence similarity when clustering within HLA-allele-positive subsets. Repertoires with fewer than 30,000 or more than 120,000 public chains, plus five repertoires with anomalous nucleotide sharing, were excluded from co-occurrence clustering. The source is immuneACCESS, and TCRdb retained only in-frame sequences with V and J called. Part of the clones is not carried over; for the studies checked, unresolved V genes explain less than half of this, and the remainder is unexplained. V and J calls and clone size are as listed in that table; D and trimming were resolved from the DNA. In this sample the table shows some 130,000 clones, 79% of which occur a single time. The ten biggest clones cover about 6.5% of the sample.

Overall study results and their limits: In vitro tests confirmed that a few of the cytomegalovirus-associated TCR beta chains recognize cytomegalovirus antigens. In an earlier analysis of approximately 590 of the donors, most TCR beta V segments were observed in productive rearrangements about 87% or about 30% of the time, broadly matching IMGT annotations. Because counts were too low, some 17 rarely observed V segments, including chromosome 9 orphons, were left out of the earlier analysis of approximately 580 of the donors. A later analysis associated about 17,000 TCR beta sequences with specific HLA alleles at a false discovery rate of 0.05. In a later analysis, several top co-occurrence clusters were reported to appear linked to parvovirus B19, influenza, CMV and Epstein-Barr virus. A later genetic analysis associated a missense DCLRE1C variant with V-gene and J-gene trimming of TCR beta chains, and an independent cohort replicated the association. Because HLA typing was unavailable for some donors at each locus, only the typed subset was used in association tests. The authors suggested that the approach could potentially be generalized to other disease states and immunological phenotypes. A total of fewer than 200 TCR beta chains were listed by the study as associated with cytomegalovirus. A further reported finding was that TCR beta sequences accurately predicted the HLA-A and HLA-B alleles for most subjects in the first cohort. Most TCR sequences were observed very rarely across donors, whereas some public TCRs were present in many individuals. In this cohort, only TCR beta chains were sequenced, and detectable features were limited by the absence of alpha or paired-chain data. Roughly uniform sequencing depth across donors was assumed in presence/absence analyses, although this assumption may not hold. Correlated functional status among segregating V segments might be attributable to linkage disequilibrium, but an unknown experimental factor could not be ruled out. Compared with the 666-donor mean, donors in an Asian-associated ancestry cluster had fewer N-insertions in productive TCRs, according to a later genetic analysis. CMV serostatus was the only immune exposure information available for the cohort. The 87-base-pair reads could not distinguish some IMGT-functional V segments, including TRBV6-2 and TRBV6-3, so those segments were excluded. In a later analysis, TCR association rates were found to vary across HLA loci, with the most associated TCRs seen for DRB1 alleles and the fewest for HLA-C alleles. A later analysis found that most CMV-associated TCR beta chains appeared HLA-restricted, with HLA associations seemingly driven largely by CMV exposure. In both the original and validation cohorts, the classifier was reported to diagnose cytomegalovirus status with high specificity and sensitivity. Strong co-occurrence of HLA alleles, especially DR and DQ, made assigning TCR associations to individual alleles difficult. The sequencing pipeline was judged likely to have produced a cluster of highly shared sequence variants as a technical artifact. In a later analysis, HLA-associated TCR beta chains were found to be more clonally expanded and to have lower generation probabilities than equally common non-associated chains.

The material sequenced was PBMCs. The TCR was taken from a man in his forties in good health and CMV-seropositive. Recombination linked TRBV23-1 to TRBJ2-7, with the D gene not clear enough to name. Being an ORF, TRBV23-1 has a function that is uncertain. The CDR3 corresponds to CASTYLRSDEQYF. Here is the DNA: TGCGCCAGCACTTACCTGCGGTCCGACGAGCAGTACTTC.